The clone carrying this T cell receptor (beta chain) was seen repeatedly, ten times or more. This entry belongs to a study of read filtering for tumor transcriptome and immune sequencing. Per germline, CDR1 MGHRA and CDR2 YSYEKL. This CDR3 region has 20 residues. Trimming removed 0 bases from V and 1 base from J; junction bases left unmatched: 14. The library was built from roughly 400 ng RNA with molecular barcoded adaptors for alpha/delta and beta/gamma chains. In TCRdb, the reads were re-called with MiXCR into one record per CDR3 protein. Here the sample spans 45,000 to 55,000 distinct CDR3 sequences, less than 20% being singletons.

The sequenced material came from a population of CD138-negative cells sorted from bone marrow. The chain carries TRBV4-1 and TRBJ2-2; 7 bases are shared with TRBD1. The receptor was derived from a donor aged 40 or older with multiple myeloma. This CDR3 reads CASSQEPQGVAARNTGELFF. CDR3 nucleotides: TGCGCCAGCAGCCAAGAACCGCAGGGGGTAGCTGCTAGGAACACCGGGGAGCTGTTTTTT.